A selection of T cell receptor beta chains follows, all from one sample in a study of cytomegalovirus exposure and HLA in healthy donors. Sequencing was performed with immunoSEQ multiplex PCR; in TCRdb, only in-frame clones are kept and a portion is missing. The repertoire table contains about 77,000 clones. Sequencing input: PBMCs. The receptors come from a man aged 50 to 60 in good health and CMV-seropositive. CDR3s leave out the opening cysteine and the closing phenylalanine or tryptophan.

j_call v_call cdr3_aa
TRBJ1-2 TRBV19 ASRGSRNYGYT
TRBJ1-1 TRBV10-3 AISESGENTEAF
TRBJ1-1 TRBV10-3 AISESSRRGNTEAF
TRBJ2-3 TRBV5-1 ASSLIAGGNTQY
TRBJ1-2 TRBV7-2 ASDPQGGYT
TRBJ1-2 TRBV6-1 ASSEGGRGLYGYT
TRBJ1-4 TRBV30 AWEGKGNEKLF
TRBJ1-3 TRBV19 ASSPLGSTAVNTIY
TRBJ2-5 TRBV5-5 ASSPWGDEETQY
TRBJ2-1 TRBV5-1 ASSLVASGHNEQF
TRBJ1-5 TRBV19 ASTRDRDGPQH
TRBJ2-2 TRBV19 ASSLGAGEGTGELF
TRBJ2-7 TRBV18 ASSPPGLYEQY
TRBJ2-3 TRBV7-3 ASSLGIGGQNTQY
TRBJ1-5 TRBV6-1 ASKGQGQQPQH
TRBJ2-5 TRBV2 ATQDSQETQY
TRBJ1-2 TRBV28 ASSFQGSYGYT
TRBJ2-5 TRBV5-1 ASSWGQQKETQY
TRBJ1-1 TRBV5-1 ASNQQGSTEAF
TRBJ1-4 TRBV4-1 ASRPVGTGNEKLF
TRBJ2-2 TRBV18 ASSPRAPGELF
TRBJ2-3 TRBV14 ASSQGQFTDTQY
TRBJ2-7 TRBV4-1 ASSPPPSANSYEQY
TRBJ2-7 TRBV5-1 ASSLGTSGSGYEQY
TRBJ2-7 TRBV4-1 ASSPGGLEQY
TRBJ1-2 TRBV18 ASSPGTGHYGYT
TRBJ1-6 TRBV5-6 ASSWGGYNSPLH
TRBJ1-1 TRBV6-5 ASSYYAGGNTEAF
TRBJ2-2 TRBV18 ASSASGSSNTGELF
TRBJ1-4 TRBV18 ASSPQSIRGPANEKLF
TRBJ2-7 TRBV5-1 ASSPSGEFRYEQY
TRBJ2-2 TRBV11-2 ASRLAGGLTGELF
TRBJ1-1 TRBV5-1 ASSLSGGAETEAF
TRBJ1-4 TRBV5-1 ASSSQGAGEEKLF
TRBJ2-7 TRBV7-2 ASSPQSYEQY
TRBJ1-2 TRBV4-1 ASSADRGDNYGYT
TRBJ2-7 TRBV6-1 ASSDTYSYEQY
TRBJ2-7 TRBV5-8 ASSLVGQGSYEQY
TRBJ1-3 TRBV10-3 AISESLGRDGSGNTIY
TRBJ1-1 TRBV30 AWKGLTEAF
TRBJ1-2 TRBV28 ASSLGQIFNYGYT
TRBJ1-1 TRBV6-1 ASSLTGLNTEAF